The TCR beta chain described here comes from a study of T cells after yellow fever vaccination. Whole-study results and caveats: There was a small share of clonotypes that showed up in both the CD4 and CD8 compartments. From the bulk population, abundant clonotypes could contaminate and appear within FACS-sorted repertoires. The booster saw the reappearance of most primary-vaccination clones (about 95% CD4, about 90% CD8).

One entry per CDR3 protein results from TCRdb running MiXCR on the 5' RACE reads. This sample carries about 340,000 distinct CDR3 sequences, 3% to 4.5% of them seen once, and the ten largest clones take 20% to 25%. This CDR3 region has 16 residues. V was clipped by 5 bases and J by 5 bases, with 19 bases between them. Looked up from germline, CDR1 is SEHNR and CDR2 is FQNEAQ (reference sequence). In its sample, this clonotype was seen many times. Its target is unknown. The J gene is TRBJ2-1, the V gene TRBV7-9; no firm D call. The TCR comes from a young man who received the YFV17D yellow fever vaccine. The sample in question was PBMCs, obtained 5 days after the yellow fever booster vaccination. CDR3 residues: CASSQWGKSTDNEQFF. The CDR3 DNA sequence: TGTGCCAGCAGCCAATGGGGAAAGTCAACGGACAATGAGCAGTTCTTC.